This record looks at one T cell receptor (beta chain) sequence and its context. Its antigen is currently unknown. The CDR3 loop spans 15 amino acids. The V end was cut by 3 bases, the J end by 2 bases, with 11 bases between. Germline CDR1 reads KGHSH; CDR2 reads LQKENI. Sequencing was performed with immunoSEQ multiplex PCR; in TCRdb, only in-frame clones are kept and a portion is missing. The sample holds about 140,000 clones, roughly four fifths seen once. This record comes from a study of cytomegalovirus exposure and HLA in healthy donors. Study-wide points: The study labeled more than 150 TCR beta chains cytomegalovirus-associated.

The chain employs TRBV18 and TRBJ1-3; D perhaps matches TRBD1 (5 bases). The TCR originated in a man aged 25 to 40 in good health and CMV-seropositive. The material sequenced was PBMCs. Written as DNA, the CDR3 is TGTGCCAGCTCACCTCGGGACTTAACTGGAAACACCATATATTTT. Amino acids: CASSPRDLTGNTIYF.